This T cell receptor beta chain emerged from a study of beta chain features in type 1 diabetes. General study points: Sampled from patients, naive, central memory and Treg TCRB repertoires appeared more similar than those sampled from healthy donors.

TCRB transcripts that were expressed got sequenced, as all of the isolated RNA had been reverse transcribed. Clones were read by immunoSEQ multiplex PCR, and TCRdb kept only the in-frame ones, dropping some. This sample has 200,000 to 250,000 clones, with 14% found just once. This clone was seen a handful of times. Its antigen is currently unknown. CD45RO/CCR7/CD25/CD127/CD95/CD27 separated CD4+ naive, central memory, regulatory and stem cell-like memory cells by sorting. All sorted populations exceeded 95% purity. The CDR3 covers 13 residues. Trimming stripped 2 bases from V and 6 bases from J, with 8 bases between. CDR1 is SGHAT, CDR2 FQNNGV, per germline.

The sample taken for sequencing was naive CD4+ T cells from blood. The sequence derives from a woman aged 40 to 49 in good health. J is TRBJ1-3 and V is TRBV11-2; D might be TRBD1 (5 bases). CDR3 protein: CASSLLQENTIYF. The CDR3 DNA reads TGTGCCAGCAGCTTACTACAGGAAAACACCATATATTTT. The full variable domain, its missing parts supplied by reference TRBV11-2 and TRBJ1-3, is EAGVAQSPRYKIIEKRQSVAFWCNPISGHATLYWYQQILGQGPKLLIQFQNNGVVDDSQLPKDRFSAERLKGVDSTLKIQPAKLEDSAVYLCASSLLQENTIYFGEGSWLTVV.